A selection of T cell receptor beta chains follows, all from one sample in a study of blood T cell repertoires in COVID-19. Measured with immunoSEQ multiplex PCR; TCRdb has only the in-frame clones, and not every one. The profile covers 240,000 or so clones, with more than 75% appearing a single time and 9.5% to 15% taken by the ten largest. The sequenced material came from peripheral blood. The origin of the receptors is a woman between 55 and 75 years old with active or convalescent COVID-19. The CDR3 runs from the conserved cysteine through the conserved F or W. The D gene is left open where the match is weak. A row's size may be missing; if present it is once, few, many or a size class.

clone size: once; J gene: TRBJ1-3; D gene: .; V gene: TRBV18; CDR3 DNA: TGTGCCAGCTCTCGCCGGACAGACAGGAACACCATATATTTT; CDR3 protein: CASSRRTDRNTIYF
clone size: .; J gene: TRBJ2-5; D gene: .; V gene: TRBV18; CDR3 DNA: TGTGCCAGCTCACCCGGGGAGGTGTCTTTAGGTTCCCAAGAGACCCAGTACTTC; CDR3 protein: CASSPGEVSLGSQETQYF
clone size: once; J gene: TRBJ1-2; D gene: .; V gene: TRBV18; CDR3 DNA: TGTGCCAGCTCACCAAGTAAGGCCCAGGCAGGGACTTACTATGGCTACACCTTC; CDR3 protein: CASSPSKAQAGTYYGYTF
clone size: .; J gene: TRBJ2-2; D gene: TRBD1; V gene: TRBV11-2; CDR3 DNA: TGTGCCAGCAGCCGAGGGACAGGGGGCCTGGCCGGGGAGCTGTTTTTT; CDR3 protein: CASSRGTGGLAGELFF
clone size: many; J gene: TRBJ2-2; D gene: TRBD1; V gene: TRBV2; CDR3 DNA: TGTGCCAGCCGACCGTTGACAGGGGGATTGGTCGGGGAGCTGTTTTTT; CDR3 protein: CASRPLTGGLVGELFF
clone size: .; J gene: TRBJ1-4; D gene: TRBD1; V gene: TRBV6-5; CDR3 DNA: TGTGCCAGCAGTAGGGACAGGGTACCTGAAAAACTGTTTTTT; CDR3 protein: CASSRDRVPEKLFF
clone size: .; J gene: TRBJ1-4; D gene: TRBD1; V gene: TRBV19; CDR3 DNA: TGTGCCAGTAGTGACGACAGGGGGCGAACTAATGAAAAACTGTTTTTT; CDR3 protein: CASSDDRGRTNEKLFF
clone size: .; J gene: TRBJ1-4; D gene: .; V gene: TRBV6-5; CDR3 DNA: TGTGCCAGCAGTATACAGGGTCGTAGTGAAAAACTGTTTTTT; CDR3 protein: CASSIQGRSEKLFF
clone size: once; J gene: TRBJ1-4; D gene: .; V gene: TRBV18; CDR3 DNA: TGTGCCAGCTCACTTACAACAGGGAACGGTAATGAAAAACTGTTTTTT; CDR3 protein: CASSLTTGNGNEKLFF
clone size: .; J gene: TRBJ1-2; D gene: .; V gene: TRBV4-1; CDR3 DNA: TGCGCCAGCAGCCGCCTCCCCGCTACGAACTATGGCTACACCTTC; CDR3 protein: CASSRLPATNYGYTF
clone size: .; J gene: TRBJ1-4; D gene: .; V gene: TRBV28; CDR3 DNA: TGTGCCAGCAGTTTTCCTTCTGGGGGGATAGAAGAAAAACTGTTTTTT; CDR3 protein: CASSFPSGGIEEKLFF
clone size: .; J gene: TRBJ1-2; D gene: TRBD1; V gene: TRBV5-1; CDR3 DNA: TGCGCCAGCAGCTTCGTGACAGGGGGTGGCTACACCTTC; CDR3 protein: CASSFVTGGGYTF
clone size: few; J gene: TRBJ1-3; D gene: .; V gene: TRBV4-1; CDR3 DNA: TGCGCCAGCAAGTCCCCCGGCAGGGATGGAAACACCATATATTTT; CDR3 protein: CASKSPGRDGNTIYF
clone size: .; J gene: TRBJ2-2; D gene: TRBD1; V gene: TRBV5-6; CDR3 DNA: TGTGCCAGCAGCGGGACAGTGACCGGGGAGCTGTTTTTT; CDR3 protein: CASSGTVTGELFF
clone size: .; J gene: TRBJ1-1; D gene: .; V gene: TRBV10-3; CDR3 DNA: TGTGCCATCAGTCCCTCCACAGGGTTTAACACTGAAGCTTTCTTT; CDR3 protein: CAISPSTGFNTEAFF
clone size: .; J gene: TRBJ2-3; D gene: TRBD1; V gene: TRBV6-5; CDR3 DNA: TGTGCCAGCAGCATGACAGGGGGCTTTGATACGCAGTATTTT; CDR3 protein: CASSMTGGFDTQYF
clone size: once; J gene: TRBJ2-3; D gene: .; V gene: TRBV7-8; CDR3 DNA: TGTGCCAGCAGCCGAGGGCAGGCTCCGAGCACAGATACGCAGTATTTT; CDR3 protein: CASSRGQAPSTDTQYF
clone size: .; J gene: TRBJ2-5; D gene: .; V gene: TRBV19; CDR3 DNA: TGTGCCAGTAGTATAGGGTCTATCCAAGAGACCCAGTACTTC; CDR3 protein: CASSIGSIQETQYF
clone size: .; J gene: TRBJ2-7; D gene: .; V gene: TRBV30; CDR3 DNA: TGTGCCTGGACCCGAGGGGGGGGCCTCGAGCAGTACTTC; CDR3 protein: CAWTRGGGLEQYF
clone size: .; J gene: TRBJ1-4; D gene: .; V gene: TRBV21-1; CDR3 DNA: TGTGCCAGCAGCCCGCGACAGGGATGCGAAAAACTGTTTTTT; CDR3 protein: CASSPRQGCEKLFF
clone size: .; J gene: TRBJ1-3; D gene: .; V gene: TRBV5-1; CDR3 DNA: TGCGCCAGCAGCTTGGTCGGAGCAGCTGAAAACACCATATATTTT; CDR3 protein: CASSLVGAAENTIYF
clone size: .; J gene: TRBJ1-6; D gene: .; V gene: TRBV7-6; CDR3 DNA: TGTGCCAGCAGCTTAGCTGCCGGGGACTCCGACTCACCCCTCCACTTT; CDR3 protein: CASSLAAGDSDSPLHF
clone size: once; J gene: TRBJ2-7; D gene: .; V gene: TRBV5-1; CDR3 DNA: TGCGCCAGCAGCTTGGTGGCGGACGAGCAGTACTTC; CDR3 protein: CASSLVADEQYF
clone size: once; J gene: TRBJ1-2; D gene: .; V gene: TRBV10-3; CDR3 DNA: TGTGCCATCAGTGATTGGGGAGGGGTGGAGGGCTACACCTTC; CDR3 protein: CAISDWGGVEGYTF
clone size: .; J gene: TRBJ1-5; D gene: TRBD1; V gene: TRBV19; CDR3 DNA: TGTGCCAGTAATAGGGGGCGCGTTCAGCCCCAGCATTTT; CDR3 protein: CASNRGRVQPQHF
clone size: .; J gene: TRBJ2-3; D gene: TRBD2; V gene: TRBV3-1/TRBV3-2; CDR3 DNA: TGTGCCAGCAGCCATGAGCGGGGAAGCACAGATACGCAGTATTTT; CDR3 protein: CASSHERGSTDTQYF
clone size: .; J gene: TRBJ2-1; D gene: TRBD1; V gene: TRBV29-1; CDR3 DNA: TGCAGCGTGGCAGGACAGGTCTCTGAGCAGTTCTTC; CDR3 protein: CSVAGQVSEQFF
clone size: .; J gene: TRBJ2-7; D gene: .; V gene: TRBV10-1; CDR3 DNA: TGCGCCAGCCAGGGGCTTGGATACGAGCAGTACTTC; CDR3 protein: CASQGLGYEQYF
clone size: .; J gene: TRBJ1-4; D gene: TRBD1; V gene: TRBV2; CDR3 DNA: TGTGCCAGCAGCGAACAGGGGGCAACTAATGAAAAACTGTTTTTT; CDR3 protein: CASSEQGATNEKLFF
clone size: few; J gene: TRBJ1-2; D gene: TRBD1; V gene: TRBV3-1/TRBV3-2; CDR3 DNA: TGTGCCAGCAGCCCAGGGGGCTCCTATGGCTACACCTTC; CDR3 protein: CASSPGGSYGYTF
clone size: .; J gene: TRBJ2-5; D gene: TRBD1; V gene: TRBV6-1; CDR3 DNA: TGTGCCAGCAGTGACCAGGGGGCCCAGACCCAGTACTTC; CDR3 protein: CASSDQGAQTQYF
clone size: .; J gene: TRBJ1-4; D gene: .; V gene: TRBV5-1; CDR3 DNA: TGCGCCAGCAGCTTGGGAGGAGGAGACGAAAAACTGTTTTTT; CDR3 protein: CASSLGGGDEKLFF
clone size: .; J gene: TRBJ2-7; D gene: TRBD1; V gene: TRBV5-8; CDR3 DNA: TGTGCCAGCGGCCGGGACAGGGCCCTATACGAGCAGTACTTC; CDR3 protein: CASGRDRALYEQYF
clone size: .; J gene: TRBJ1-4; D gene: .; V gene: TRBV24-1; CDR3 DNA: TGTGCCACCAGAAGACAGCCCCCTAATGAAAAACTGTTTTTT; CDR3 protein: CATRRQPPNEKLFF
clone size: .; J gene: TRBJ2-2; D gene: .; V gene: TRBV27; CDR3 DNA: TGTGCCAGCAGCCTTCAGACAGTTCCCGGGGAGCTGTTTTTT; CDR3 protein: CASSLQTVPGELFF
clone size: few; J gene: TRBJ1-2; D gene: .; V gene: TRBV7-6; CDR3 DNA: TGTGCCAGCAGCTTAGCGGAACTGGAATCAGGGGATGGCTACACCTTC; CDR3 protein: CASSLAELESGDGYTF
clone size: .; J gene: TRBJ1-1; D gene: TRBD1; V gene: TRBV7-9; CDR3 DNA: TGTGCCAGCAGCTTCTTACCGGGACAGGGTTCCACTGAAGCTTTCTTT; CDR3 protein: CASSFLPGQGSTEAFF
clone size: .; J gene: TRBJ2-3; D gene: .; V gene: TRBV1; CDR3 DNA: TGCACCAGCAGCATCGCGGGGGCCCTCACAGATACGCAGTATTTT; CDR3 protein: CTSSIAGALTDTQYF
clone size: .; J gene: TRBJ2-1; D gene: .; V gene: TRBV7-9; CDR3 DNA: TGTGCCAGCAGGGGCGGGGGCGCCTACAATGAGCAGTTCTTC; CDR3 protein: CASRGGGAYNEQFF
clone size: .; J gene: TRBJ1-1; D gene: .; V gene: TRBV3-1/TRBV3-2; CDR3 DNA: TGTGCCAGCAGCCCGGGGATGACACCTGTTAGGACTGAAGCTTTCTTT; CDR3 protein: CASSPGMTPVRTEAFF
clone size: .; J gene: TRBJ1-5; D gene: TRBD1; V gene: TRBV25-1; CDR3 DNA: TGTGCCAGCAGTGAATCAGGGGGCGGTCAGCCCCAGCATTTT; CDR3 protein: CASSESGGGQPQHF
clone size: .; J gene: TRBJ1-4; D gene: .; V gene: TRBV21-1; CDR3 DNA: TGTGCCAGCAGCAAAGCGCACAGGGACAGGGCAACTAATGAAAAACTGTTTTTT; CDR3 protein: CASSKAHRDRATNEKLFF
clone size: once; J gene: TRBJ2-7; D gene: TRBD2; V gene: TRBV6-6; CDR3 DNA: TGTGCCAGCAGTTACTCGGATAGCGGGGGCTACGAGCAGTACTTC; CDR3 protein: CASSYSDSGGYEQYF
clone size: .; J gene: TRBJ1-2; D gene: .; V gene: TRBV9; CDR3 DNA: TGTGCCAGCAGCCCCCCCTCCCTCTATGGCTACACCTTC; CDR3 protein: CASSPPSLYGYTF
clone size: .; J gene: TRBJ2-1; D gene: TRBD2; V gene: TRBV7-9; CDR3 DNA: TGTGCCAGCCTGGGGGGGGAGAGCTCCTACAATGAGCAGTTCTTC; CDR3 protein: CASLGGESSYNEQFF
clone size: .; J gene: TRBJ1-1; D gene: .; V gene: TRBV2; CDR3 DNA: TGTGCCAGTGCGGGGGGCTACACTGAAGCTTTCTTT; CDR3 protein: CASAGGYTEAFF
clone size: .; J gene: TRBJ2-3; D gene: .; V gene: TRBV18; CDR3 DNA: TGTGCCAGCTCACCATCGCGGAGCAGGGTGAGTGGTAACACAGATACGCAGTATTTT; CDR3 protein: CASSPSRSRVSGNTDTQYF
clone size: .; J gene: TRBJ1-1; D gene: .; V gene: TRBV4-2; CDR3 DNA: TGTGCCAGCTCCCGCGGGGGCGGAGGGAACACTGAAGCTTTCTTT; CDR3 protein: CASSRGGGGNTEAFF
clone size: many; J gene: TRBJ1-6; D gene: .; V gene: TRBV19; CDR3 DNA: TGTGCCAGTAGTACTGCCCGACATTCCTATAATTCACCCCTCCACTTT; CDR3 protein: CASSTARHSYNSPLHF
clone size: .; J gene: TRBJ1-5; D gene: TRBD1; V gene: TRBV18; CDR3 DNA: TGTGCCAGCTCACCAGGGACAGGGGGCATTGGCAAGTATCAGCCCCAGCATTTT; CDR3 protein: CASSPGTGGIGKYQPQHF
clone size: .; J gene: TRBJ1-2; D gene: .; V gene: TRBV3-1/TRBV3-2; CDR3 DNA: TGTGCCAGCAGCCGGGTAGGAGGGAACTATGGCTACACCTTC; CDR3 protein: CASSRVGGNYGYTF
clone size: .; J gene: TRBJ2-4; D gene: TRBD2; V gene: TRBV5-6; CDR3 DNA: TGTGCCAGCAGCTTGTTTGGTTCTAGCGGGGCCCGAAACATTCAGTACTTC; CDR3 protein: CASSLFGSSGARNIQYF
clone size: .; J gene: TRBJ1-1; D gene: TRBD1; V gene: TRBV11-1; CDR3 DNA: TGTGCCAGCAGCCAGACAGGGGGAAACGCTGAAGCTTTCTTT; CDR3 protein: CASSQTGGNAEAFF
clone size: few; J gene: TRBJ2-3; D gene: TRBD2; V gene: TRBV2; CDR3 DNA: TGTGCCAGCGAATTCCAGCGGGGAACAGATACGCAGTATTTT; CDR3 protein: CASEFQRGTDTQYF
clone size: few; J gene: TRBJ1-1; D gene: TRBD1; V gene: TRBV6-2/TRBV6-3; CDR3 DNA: TGTGCCAGCAGTTATAGGGACAGGGAGGCTTTCGGCACTGAAGCTTTCTTT; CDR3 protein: CASSYRDREAFGTEAFF
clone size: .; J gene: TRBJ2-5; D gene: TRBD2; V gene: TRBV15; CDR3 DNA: TGTGCCACCAGCAGAGACCGGAGCGGGGGAGAGACCCAGTACTTC; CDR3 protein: CATSRDRSGGETQYF
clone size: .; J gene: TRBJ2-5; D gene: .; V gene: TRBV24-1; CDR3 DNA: TGTGCCACCAGTGACCAGGGGACGAATCAAGAGACCCAGTACTTC; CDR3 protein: CATSDQGTNQETQYF
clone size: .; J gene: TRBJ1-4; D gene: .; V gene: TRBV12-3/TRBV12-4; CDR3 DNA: TGTGCCAGCAGTCGACAGTATGAAAAACTGTTTTTT; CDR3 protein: CASSRQYEKLFF
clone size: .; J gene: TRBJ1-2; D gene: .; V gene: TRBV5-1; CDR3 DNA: TGCGCCAGCAGCGTTCGCGGGGGGGCCAACTATGGCTACACCTTC; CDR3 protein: CASSVRGGANYGYTF